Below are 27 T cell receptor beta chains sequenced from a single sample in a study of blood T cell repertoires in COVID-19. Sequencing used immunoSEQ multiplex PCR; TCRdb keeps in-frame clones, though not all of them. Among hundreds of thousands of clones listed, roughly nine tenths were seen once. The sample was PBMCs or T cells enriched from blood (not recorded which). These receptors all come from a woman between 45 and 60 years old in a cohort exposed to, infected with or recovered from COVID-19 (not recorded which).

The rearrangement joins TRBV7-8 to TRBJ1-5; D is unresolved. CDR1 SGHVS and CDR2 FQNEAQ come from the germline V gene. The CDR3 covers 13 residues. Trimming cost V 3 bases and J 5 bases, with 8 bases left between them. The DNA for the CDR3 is TGTGCCAGCAGCTTGCAGAGGGATCAGCCCCAGCATTTT. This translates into CASSLQRDQPQHF.

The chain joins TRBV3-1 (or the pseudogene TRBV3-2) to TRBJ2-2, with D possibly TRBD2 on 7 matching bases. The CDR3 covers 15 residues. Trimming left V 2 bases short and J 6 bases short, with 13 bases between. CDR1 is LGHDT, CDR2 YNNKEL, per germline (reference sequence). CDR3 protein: CASSQWQGRAGELFF. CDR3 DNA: TGTGCCAGCAGCCAATGGCAGGGGAGGGCCGGGGAGCTGTTTTTT.

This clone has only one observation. CDR3 nucleotides: TGCGCCAGCAGCCCCGCTAGGCAGCAGAACACCGGGGAGCTGTTTTTT. Translating it yields CASSPARQQNTGELFF. The chain recombines TRBV4-1 with TRBJ2-2; D is ambiguous. V was cut by 4 bases and J by 1 base, with 13 bases left in between. CDR1 MGHRA and CDR2 YSYEKL come from the germline V gene. This CDR3 has 16 amino acids.

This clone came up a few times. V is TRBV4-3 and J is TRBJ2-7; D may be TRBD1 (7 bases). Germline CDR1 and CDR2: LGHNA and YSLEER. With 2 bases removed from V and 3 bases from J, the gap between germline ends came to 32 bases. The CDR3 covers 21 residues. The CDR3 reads CASSQSYYRGGGSPLFYEQYF. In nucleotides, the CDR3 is TGCGCCAGCAGCCAATCGTACTACAGGGGCGGAGGGTCCCCGCTATTCTACGAGCAGTACTTC.

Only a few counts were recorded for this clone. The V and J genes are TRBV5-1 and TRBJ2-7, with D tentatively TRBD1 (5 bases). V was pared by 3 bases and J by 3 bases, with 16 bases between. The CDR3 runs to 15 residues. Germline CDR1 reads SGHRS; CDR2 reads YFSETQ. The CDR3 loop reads CASSSFDLGLYEQYF. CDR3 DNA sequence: TGCGCCAGCAGCTCCTTTGACTTGGGGCTCTACGAGCAGTACTTC.

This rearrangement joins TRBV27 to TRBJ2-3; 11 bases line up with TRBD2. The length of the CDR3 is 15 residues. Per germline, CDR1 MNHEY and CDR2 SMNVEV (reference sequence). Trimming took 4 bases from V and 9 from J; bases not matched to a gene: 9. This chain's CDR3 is CASSSSLAGAGTQYF. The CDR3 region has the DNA TGTGCCAGCAGTTCTTCACTAGCGGGGGCCGGGACGCAGTATTTT.

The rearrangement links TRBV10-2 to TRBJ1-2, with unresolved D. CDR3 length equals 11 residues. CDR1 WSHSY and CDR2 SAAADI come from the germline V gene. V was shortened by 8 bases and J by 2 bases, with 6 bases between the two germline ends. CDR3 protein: CASGQNYGYTF. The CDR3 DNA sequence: TGCGCCAGCGGGCAGAACTATGGCTACACCTTC.

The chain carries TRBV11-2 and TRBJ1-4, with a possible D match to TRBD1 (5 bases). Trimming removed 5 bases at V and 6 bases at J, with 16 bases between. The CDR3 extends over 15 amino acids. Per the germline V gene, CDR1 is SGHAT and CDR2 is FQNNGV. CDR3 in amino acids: CASSPLGGGDEKLFF. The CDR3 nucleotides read TGTGCCAGCAGCCCCTTGGGTGGGGGGGATGAAAAACTGTTTTTT.

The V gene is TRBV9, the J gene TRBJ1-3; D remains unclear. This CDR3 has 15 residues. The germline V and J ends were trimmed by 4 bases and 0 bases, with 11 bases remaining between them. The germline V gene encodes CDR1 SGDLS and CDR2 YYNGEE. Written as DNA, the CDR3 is TGTGCCAGCAGCCCCCAGGTCCTCTCTGGAAACACCATATATTTT. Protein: CASSPQVLSGNTIYF.

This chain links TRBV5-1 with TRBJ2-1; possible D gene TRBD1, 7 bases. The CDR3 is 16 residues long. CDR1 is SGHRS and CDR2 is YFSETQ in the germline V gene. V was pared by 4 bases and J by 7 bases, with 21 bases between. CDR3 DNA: TGCGCCAGCAGCCCCGCGGGGACAGTAAAACTAAATGAGCAGTTCTTC. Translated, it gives CASSPAGTVKLNEQFF.

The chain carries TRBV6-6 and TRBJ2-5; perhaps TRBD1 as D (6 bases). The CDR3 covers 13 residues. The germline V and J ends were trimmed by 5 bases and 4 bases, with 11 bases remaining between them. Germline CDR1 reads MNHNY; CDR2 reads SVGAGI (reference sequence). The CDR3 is CASSATGRETQYF. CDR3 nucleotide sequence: TGTGCCAGCAGTGCGACAGGACGAGAGACCCAGTACTTC.

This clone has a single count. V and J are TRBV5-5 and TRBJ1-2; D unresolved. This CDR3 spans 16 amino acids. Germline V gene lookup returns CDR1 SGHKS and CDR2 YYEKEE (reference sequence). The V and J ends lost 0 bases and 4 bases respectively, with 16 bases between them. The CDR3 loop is CASSLASQVHSYGYTF. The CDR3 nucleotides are TGTGCCAGCAGCTTGGCGTCCCAGGTCCATAGCTATGGCTACACCTTC.

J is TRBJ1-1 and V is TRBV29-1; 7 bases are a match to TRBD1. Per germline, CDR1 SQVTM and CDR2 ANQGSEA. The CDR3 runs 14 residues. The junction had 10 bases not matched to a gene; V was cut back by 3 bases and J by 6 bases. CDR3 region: CSVDRQGVTPEAFF. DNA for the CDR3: TGCAGCGTTGATCGACAGGGAGTTACTCCTGAAGCTTTCTTT.

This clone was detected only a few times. For the CDR3, the DNA is TGTGCCAGTAGTATTCGTGGGCTAGCGGGTAACACCGGGGAGCTGTTTTTT. It is translated as CASSIRGLAGNTGELFF. The chain couples TRBV19 to TRBJ2-2; 8 bases agree with TRBD2. The germline gives CDR1 LNHDA, CDR2 SQIVND (reference sequence). With V trimmed by 3 bases and J by 2 bases, 8 bases remained unmatched. The CDR3 totals 17 residues.

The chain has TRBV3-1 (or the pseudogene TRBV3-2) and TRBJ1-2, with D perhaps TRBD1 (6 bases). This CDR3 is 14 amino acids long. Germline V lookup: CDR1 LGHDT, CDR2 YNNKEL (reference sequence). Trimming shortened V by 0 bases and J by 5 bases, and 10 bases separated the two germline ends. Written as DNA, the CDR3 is TGTGCCAGCAGCCAAGAGGTACAGGGTTATGGCTACACCTTC. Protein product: CASSQEVQGYGYTF.

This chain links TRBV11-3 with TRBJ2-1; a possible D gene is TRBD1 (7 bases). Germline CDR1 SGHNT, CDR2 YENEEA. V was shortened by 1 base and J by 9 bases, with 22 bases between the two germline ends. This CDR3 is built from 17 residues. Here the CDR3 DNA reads TGTGCCAGCAGCTTAGGTTTTACAGGGGTCGTCGGGGGTGAGCAGTTCTTC. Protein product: CASSLGFTGVVGGEQFF.

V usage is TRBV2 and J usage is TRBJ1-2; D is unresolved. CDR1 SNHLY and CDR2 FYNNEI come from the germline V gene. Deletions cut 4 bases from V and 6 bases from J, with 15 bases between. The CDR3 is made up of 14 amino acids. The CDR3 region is CASSVVFGQDGYTF. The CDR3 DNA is TGTGCCAGCAGTGTAGTGTTTGGGCAGGATGGCTACACCTTC.

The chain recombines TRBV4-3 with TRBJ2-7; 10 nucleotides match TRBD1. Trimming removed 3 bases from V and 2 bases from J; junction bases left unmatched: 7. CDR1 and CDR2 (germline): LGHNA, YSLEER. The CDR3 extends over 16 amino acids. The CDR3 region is CASSHSGTGETYEQYF. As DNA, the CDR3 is TGCGCCAGCAGCCATTCCGGGACAGGGGAAACCTACGAGCAGTACTTC.

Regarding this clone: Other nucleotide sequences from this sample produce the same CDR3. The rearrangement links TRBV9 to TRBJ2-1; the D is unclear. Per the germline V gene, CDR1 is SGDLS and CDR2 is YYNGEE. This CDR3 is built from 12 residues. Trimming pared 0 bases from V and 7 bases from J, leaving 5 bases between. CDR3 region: CASSVAGNEQFF. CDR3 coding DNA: TGTGCCAGCAGCGTAGCCGGGAATGAGCAGTTCTTC.

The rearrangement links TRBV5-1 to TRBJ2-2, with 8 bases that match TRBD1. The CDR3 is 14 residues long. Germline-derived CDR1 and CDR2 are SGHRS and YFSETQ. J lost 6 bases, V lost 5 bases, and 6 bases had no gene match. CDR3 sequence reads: CASRAGGRAGELFF. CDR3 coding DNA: TGCGCCAGCAGGGCAGGGGGCAGAGCCGGGGAGCTGTTTTTT.

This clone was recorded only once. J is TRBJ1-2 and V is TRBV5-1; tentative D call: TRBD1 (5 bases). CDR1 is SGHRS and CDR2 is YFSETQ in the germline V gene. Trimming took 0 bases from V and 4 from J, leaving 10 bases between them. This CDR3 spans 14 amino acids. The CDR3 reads CASSLEGSAYGYTF. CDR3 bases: TGCGCCAGCAGCTTGGAGGGGTCGGCCTATGGCTACACCTTC.

The CDR3 is CASSEAGLPQYF. The CDR3 DNA is TGTGCCAGCAGTGAAGCAGGACTACCGCAGTATTTT. J is TRBJ2-3 and V is TRBV2; D might be TRBD2 (6 bases). V gave up 0 bases and J gave up 10 bases, with 8 bases separating them. The length of the CDR3 is 12 residues. In germline, CDR1 is SNHLY, CDR2 FYNNEI. Full variable domain (remainder filled in from reference TRBV2 and TRBJ2-3): EPEVTQTPSHQVTQMGQEVILRCVPISNHLYFYWYRQILGQKVEFLVSFYNNEISEKSEIFDDQFSVERPDGSNFTLKIRSTKLEDSAMYFCASSEAGLPQYFGPGTRLTVL.

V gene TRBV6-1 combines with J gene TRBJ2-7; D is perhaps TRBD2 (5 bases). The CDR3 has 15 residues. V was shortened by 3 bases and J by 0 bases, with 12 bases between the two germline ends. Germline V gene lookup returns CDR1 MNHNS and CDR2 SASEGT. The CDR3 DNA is TGTGCCAGCAGTGATGGTGAAGGGAGCTCCTACGAGCAGTACTTC. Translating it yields CASSDGEGSSYEQYF.

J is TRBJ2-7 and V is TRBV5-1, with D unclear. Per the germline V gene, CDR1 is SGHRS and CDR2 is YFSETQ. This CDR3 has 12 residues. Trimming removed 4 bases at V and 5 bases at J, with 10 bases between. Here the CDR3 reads CASSTYFDEQYF. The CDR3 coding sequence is TGCGCCAGCAGCACCTACTTCGACGAGCAGTACTTC.

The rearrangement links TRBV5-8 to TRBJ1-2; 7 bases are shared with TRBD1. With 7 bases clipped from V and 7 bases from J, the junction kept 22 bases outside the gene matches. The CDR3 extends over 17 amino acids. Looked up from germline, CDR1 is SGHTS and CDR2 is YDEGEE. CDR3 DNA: TGTGCCAGCGGCCACGTTGGGGCAGGGGGTTCGATAGGTGGCTACACCTTC. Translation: CASGHVGAGGSIGGYTF.

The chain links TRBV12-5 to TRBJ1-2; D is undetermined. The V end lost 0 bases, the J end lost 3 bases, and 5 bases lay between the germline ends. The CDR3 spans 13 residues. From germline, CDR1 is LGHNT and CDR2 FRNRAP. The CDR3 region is CASGLVSDYGYTF. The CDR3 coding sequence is TGTGCTAGTGGTTTGGTATCCGACTATGGCTACACCTTC. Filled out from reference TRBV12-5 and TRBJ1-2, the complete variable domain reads DARVTQTPRHKVTEMGQEVTMRCQPILGHNTVFWYRQTMMQGLELLAYFRNRAPLDDSGMPKDRFSAEMPDATLATLKIQPSEPRDSAVYFCASGLVSDYGYTFGSGTRLTVV.

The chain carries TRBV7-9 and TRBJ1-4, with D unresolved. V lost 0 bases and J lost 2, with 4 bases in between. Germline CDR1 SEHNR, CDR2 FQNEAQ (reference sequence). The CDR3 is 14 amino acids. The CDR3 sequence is CASSLARTNEKLFF. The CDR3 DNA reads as TGTGCCAGCAGCTTAGCACGGACTAATGAAAAACTGTTTTTT.